This TCR beta chain emerged from a study of T cell responses to AZD1222 COVID-19 vaccine. Repertoires were generated with immunoSEQ multiplex PCR, while TCRdb's copy carries only in-frame clones and drops some. The sample shows around 92,000 clones, about 90% of them seen only once. The germline V and J ends were trimmed by 4 bases and 7 bases, with 15 bases remaining between them. This CDR3 spans 14 amino acids. Germline CDR1 and CDR2: SGHNT and YYREEE (reference sequence). This specimen was peripheral blood, taken on day 0 of AZD1222 vaccination. The chain employs TRBV5-4 and TRBJ1-3; D is uncertain. This clonotype was obtained from an adult in good health. The CDR3 sequence: CASSPSRAFNTIYF. The CDR3 region has the DNA TGTGCCAGCAGCCCCTCTCGGGCGTTCAACACCATATATTTT. The whole variable domain, remainder taken from reference TRBV5-4 and TRBJ1-3, is ETGVTQSPTHLIKTRGQQVTLRCSSQSGHNTVSWYQQALGQGPQFIFQYYREEENGRGNFPPRFSGLQFPNYSSELNVNALELDDSALYLCASSPSRAFNTIYFGEGSWLTVV.